The T cell receptor beta chain under discussion was sequenced for a study of T cell responses to AZD1222 COVID-19 vaccine. Study-wide points: A mostly white British donor set with more females was recruited, and clonal diversity was possibly underestimated. Targeting of unmutated variant regions was reportedly seen in nearly half of spike-specific TCRs.

Clones were sequenced by immunoSEQ multiplex PCR, and TCRdb holds only the in-frame ones, with some missing. This sample carries about 200,000 clones, around 90% of them seen once, and the ten largest clones take roughly 8%. Concerning this clone itself: Its antigen is currently unknown.

V shed 3 bases and J 2 bases; nucleotides not matched to a gene: 3. The CDR3 length is 14 residues. Germline V gives CDR1 KGHSH, CDR2 LQKENI. The chain uses TRBV18 and TRBJ1-2; TRBD1 aligns across 7 bases. Sequencing used peripheral blood, obtained on day 0 of AZD1222 vaccination. The TCR was taken from an adult in good health. The CDR3 protein is CASSPGQENYGYTF. For the CDR3, the DNA is TGTGCCAGCTCACCTGGACAGGAAAACTATGGCTACACCTTC.